The following is a TCR beta chain sequence with its context. How the authors handled the data: Scientists estimated how many nucleated cells there were by amplifying reference gene primers. Generated by immunoSEQ multiplex PCR, the TCRdb table keeps only in-frame clones and is missing some. V, J and clone size derive from that table, while D and trimming were established from the DNA sequence. This sample has some 200,000 clones, with 65% to 90% found just once. The sample comes from a study of blood T cell repertoires in COVID-19. The CDR3 sequence is 14 residues long. The trim removed 6 bases at V and 5 bases at J, leaving 9 bases unmatched. Germline CDR1 SGHTA, CDR2 FQGNSA.

This sequence was found in a human donor in a cohort sampled during active COVID-19. Specimen: peripheral blood. This rearrangement joins TRBV7-2 to TRBJ2-5; 7 nucleotides align to TRBD2. CDR3 sequence: CASRFGGSDETQYF. In DNA form, the CDR3 reads TGTGCCAGCAGGTTCGGCGGGAGTGATGAGACCCAGTACTTC.